The entry that follows covers one TCR beta chain sequence. This sample is drawn from a study of technical replicates of blood from a handful of donors. The data were produced by immunoSEQ multiplex PCR, yet TCRdb's version contains in-frame clones alone and is incomplete. This table holds more than 80,000 clones, just over 95% found once. Sequencing used T cells isolated from PBMCs. The sequence came from a human donor in good health.

CDR3 amino acids: CASRHGLAGDNNEQFF. DNA for the CDR3: TGTGCCAGCAGGCATGGACTAGCGGGAGATAACAATGAGCAGTTCTTC. The rearrangement uses TRBV28 and TRBJ2-1; TRBD2 matches 13 bases. The CDR3 consists of 16 residues. V lost 6 bases and J lost 5; bases outside the gene matches: 7. Germline V gene data show CDR1 as MDHEN and CDR2 as SYDVKM.